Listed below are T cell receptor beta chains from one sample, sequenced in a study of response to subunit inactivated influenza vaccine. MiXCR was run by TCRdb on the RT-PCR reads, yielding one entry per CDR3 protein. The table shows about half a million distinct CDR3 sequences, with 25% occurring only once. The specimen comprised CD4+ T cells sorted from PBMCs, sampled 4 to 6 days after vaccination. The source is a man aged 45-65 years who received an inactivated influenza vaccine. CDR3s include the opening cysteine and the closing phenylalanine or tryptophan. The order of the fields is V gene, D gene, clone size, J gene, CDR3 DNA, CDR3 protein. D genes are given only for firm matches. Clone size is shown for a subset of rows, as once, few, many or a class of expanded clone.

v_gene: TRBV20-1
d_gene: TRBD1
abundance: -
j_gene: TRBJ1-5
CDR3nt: TGCAGTGCTAGAGATCGACAGGGGGTAGTTCAGCCCCAGCATTTT
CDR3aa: CSARDRQGVVQPQHF

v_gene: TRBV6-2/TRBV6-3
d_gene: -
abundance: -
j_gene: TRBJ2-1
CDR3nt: TGTGCCAGCAGTTATACCCTCAGTCGGGACAAGGCCTACAATGAGCAGTTCTTC
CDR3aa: CASSYTLSRDKAYNEQFF

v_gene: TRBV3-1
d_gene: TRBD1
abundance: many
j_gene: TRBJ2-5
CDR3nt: TGTGCCAGCAGTCGGGACAGCTTGTACACCCAGTACTTC
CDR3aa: CASSRDSLYTQYF

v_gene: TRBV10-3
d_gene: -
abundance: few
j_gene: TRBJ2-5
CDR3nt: TGTGCCAGGTCGACAGGACCTCAAGAGACCCAGTACTTC
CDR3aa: CARSTGPQETQYF

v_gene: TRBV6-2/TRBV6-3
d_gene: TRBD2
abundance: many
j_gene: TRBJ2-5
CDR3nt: TGTGCCAGCAGTCGCGGACTAGCGGGGACGACCCAGTACTTC
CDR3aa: CASSRGLAGTTQYF

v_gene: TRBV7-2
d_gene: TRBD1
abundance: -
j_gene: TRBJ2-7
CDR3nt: TGTGCCAGCAGCTTACAAACAGGGGGCCCCTACGAGCAGTACTTC
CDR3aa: CASSLQTGGPYEQYF

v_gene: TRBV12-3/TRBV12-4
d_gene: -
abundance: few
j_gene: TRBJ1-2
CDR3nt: TGTGCCAGCAGTTTAGGGGCAGCATATGGCTACACCTTC
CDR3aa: CASSLGAAYGYTF

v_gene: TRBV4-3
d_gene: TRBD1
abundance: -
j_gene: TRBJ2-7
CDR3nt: TGCGCCAGCAGCCAAGAAGGGCAGGGGGCGTACGAGCAGTACTTC
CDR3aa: CASSQEGQGAYEQYF

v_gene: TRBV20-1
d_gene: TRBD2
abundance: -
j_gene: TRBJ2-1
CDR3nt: TGCAGTGCTAGGCGGACTAGCGGGAGGGATGAGCAGTTCTTC
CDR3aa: CSARRTSGRDEQFF

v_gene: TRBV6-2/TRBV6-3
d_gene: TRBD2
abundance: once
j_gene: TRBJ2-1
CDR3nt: TGTGCCAGCAGTTACGCACGGAGAACCGGGACTAGCGGGGGATACAATGAGCAGTTCTTC
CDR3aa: CASSYARRTGTSGGYNEQFF

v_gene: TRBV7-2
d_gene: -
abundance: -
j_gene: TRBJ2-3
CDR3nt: TGTGCCAGCACCCGGGGCCCCACAGATACGCAGTATTTT
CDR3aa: CASTRGPTDTQYF

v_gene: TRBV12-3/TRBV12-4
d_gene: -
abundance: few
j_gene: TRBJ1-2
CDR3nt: TGTGCCAGCAGTTTACACAGTCGGGGCTACACCTTC
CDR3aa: CASSLHSRGYTF

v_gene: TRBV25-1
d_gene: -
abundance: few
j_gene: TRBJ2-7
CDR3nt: TGTGCCAGCAGTCCGGGGGCCACCCGATCCTACGAGCAGTACTTC
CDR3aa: CASSPGATRSYEQYF

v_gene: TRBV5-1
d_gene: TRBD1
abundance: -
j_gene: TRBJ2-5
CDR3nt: TGCGCCAGCAGCCCTGGACAGGGGGCAATTGAGACCCAGTACTTC
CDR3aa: CASSPGQGAIETQYF

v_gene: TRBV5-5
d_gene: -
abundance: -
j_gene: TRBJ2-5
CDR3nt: TGTGCCAGCAGCCTGGGACGGGGGTTTCAAGAGACCCAGTACTTC
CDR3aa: CASSLGRGFQETQYF

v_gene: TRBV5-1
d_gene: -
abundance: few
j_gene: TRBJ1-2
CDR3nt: TGCGCCAGCAGCTCGGGGACCCATGGCTACACCTTC
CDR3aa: CASSSGTHGYTF

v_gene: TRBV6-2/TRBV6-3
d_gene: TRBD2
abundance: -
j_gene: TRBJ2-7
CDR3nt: TGTGCCAGCAGTTACGGGACTAGCGGGGTGAACGAGCAGTACTTC
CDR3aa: CASSYGTSGVNEQYF

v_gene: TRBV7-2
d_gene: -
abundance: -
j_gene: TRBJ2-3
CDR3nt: TGTGCCAGCAGCTTAGGTCGGGGGGCCACAACAGATACGCAGTATTTT
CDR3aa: CASSLGRGATTDTQYF

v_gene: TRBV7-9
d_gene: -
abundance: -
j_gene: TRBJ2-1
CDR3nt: TGTGCCAGCAGCTTAGCGGGGGGGCCACATGAGCAGTTCTTC
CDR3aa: CASSLAGGPHEQFF

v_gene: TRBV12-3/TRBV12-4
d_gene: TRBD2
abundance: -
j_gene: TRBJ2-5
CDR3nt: TGTGCCAGTAGCGGGGGGGCCCGAGAGACCCAGTACTTC
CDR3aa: CASSGGARETQYF

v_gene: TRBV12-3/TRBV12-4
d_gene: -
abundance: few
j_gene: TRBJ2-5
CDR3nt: TGTGCCAGCAGTTTACGGATGGGAGAGACCCAGTACTTC
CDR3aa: CASSLRMGETQYF

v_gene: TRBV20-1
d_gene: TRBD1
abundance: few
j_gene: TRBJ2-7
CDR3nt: TGCAGTGCGGGCCGGGACAGGGGTTTATACGAGCAGTACTTC
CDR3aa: CSAGRDRGLYEQYF

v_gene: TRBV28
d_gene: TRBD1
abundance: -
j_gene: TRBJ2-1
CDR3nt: TGTGCCAGCAGCCCCGGGACAGGGAAACCCTACAATGAGCAGTTCTTC
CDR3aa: CASSPGTGKPYNEQFF

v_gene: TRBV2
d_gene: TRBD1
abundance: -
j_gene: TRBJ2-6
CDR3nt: TGTGCCAGCAGTGAAGGGAGACAGGGGGCGCATGGGGCCAACGTCCTGACTTTC
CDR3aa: CASSEGRQGAHGANVLTF